This T cell receptor (beta chain) was retrieved from a study of liver allograft versus peripheral blood T cells. Study in general: Repertoires of T cell receptors in transplanted livers were compared with recipients' peripheral blood repertoires.

Points on this clonotype: Its antigen is not known.

TCRdb used MiXCR to reprocess the reads, holding one entry per CDR3 protein. The data hold about 3,900 distinct CDR3 sequences, with roughly a fifth observed a single time. Study-level results: Peripheral blood repertoires reportedly differed from the T cell receptor repertoires found inside liver allografts.

The CDR3 loop spans 15 amino acids. The V end lost 4 bases, the J end lost 0 bases, and 11 bases lay between the germline ends. Germline CDR1 and CDR2: SGHRS and YFSETQ. The TCR comes from a human patient who had a liver transplant. Some T cells here may be from the graft donor. J is TRBJ1-3 and V is TRBV5-1; tentatively, D is TRBD1 (6 bases). Written as DNA, the CDR3 is TGCGCCAGCAGCAAAAGGACAGACTCTGGAAACACCATATATTTT. Translation gives CASSKRTDSGNTIYF.